Sequencing of this T cell receptor beta chain was carried out in a study of Graves' ophthalmopathy and Graves' hyperthyroidism. Study-wide findings and caveats: Prediction of ophthalmopathy progression reached 70.59% sensitivity and about 72% specificity. Classification of ophthalmopathy versus stable hyperthyroidism by a 13-signature model yielded roughly 86% sensitivity and approximately 79% specificity.

This clonotype was recorded at least ten times. Its target is unknown. The PBMCs originated from roughly 11 ml of fresh peripheral blood. Amplifying from RNA transcripts, the study obtained TCR beta CDR3 regions. An opening RT-PCR round employed HTBI primers and preceded a second-round multiplex PCR. TCRdb recomputed calls from the multiplex PCR reads with MiXCR, one row per CDR3 protein. The sample lists about 210,000 distinct CDR3 sequences, roughly 27% seen once, with about 8.2% in the top ten. The CDR3 consists of 20 residues. The V gene's germline CDR1 is MNHEY and CDR2 SVGAGI. V lost 1 base and J 0 bases, leaving 22 bases between the germline ends.

The V gene is TRBV6-5, the J gene TRBJ1-5; possibly TRBD1 for D (5 bases). This receptor was taken from a man aged 50-60 years with Graves' ophthalmopathy. Sequenced material: peripheral blood. CDR3 in amino acids: CASSYFPPGTSDYSNQPQHF. Here the CDR3 DNA reads TGTGCCAGCAGTTACTTTCCACCGGGGACCTCCGATTATAGCAATCAGCCCCAGCATTTT.